A single sample gave rise to the 10 T cell receptor beta chains below, sequenced in a study of CD8 T cells in ankylosing spondylitis. Findings and limits, study-wide: Ankylosing spondylitis blood appeared to be characterized by a TCR beta motif of under ten highly homologous variants.

These receptors' antigens are unknown. In TCRdb, the 5' RACE reads were re-called with MiXCR into one record per CDR3 protein. The sample comprises around 770,000 distinct CDR3 sequences, roughly 20% of which are singletons, and around 20% rests with the top ten. Sequenced: blood, either unsorted or a sorted T cell fraction (not recorded which). Every receptor here comes from a male donor with ankylosing spondylitis.

This clonotype has at least ten counts. The rearrangement links TRBV6-1 to TRBJ1-1; 7 bases match TRBD1. After removal of 5 bases from V and 6 bases from J, the junction contained 9 bases not matched to a gene. CDR1 and CDR2 from the germline V gene are MNHNS and SASEGT. The CDR3 sequence is 14 residues long. CDR3 in amino acids: CASSTRGKIAEAFF. The CDR3 nucleotides are TGTGCCAGCAGTACCAGGGGGAAGATCGCTGAAGCTTTCTTT.

This clonotype was seen a handful of times. This rearrangement joins TRBV2 to TRBJ2-7; the match to TRBD1 covers 9 bases. Germline CDR1 is SNHLY and CDR2 is FYNNEI. CDR3 length: 12 amino acids. V lost 6 bases, J lost 6 bases, and 3 bases stayed unmatched. DNA for the CDR3: TGTGCCAGCAGGACAGGGGGGGGCGAGCAGTACTTC. Translating gives CASRTGGGEQYF.

This clonotype was counted only a few times. V and J are TRBV20-1 and TRBJ2-5, with D unclear. The CDR3 covers 11 residues. Trimming removed 6 bases from V and 5 bases from J, with 10 bases in between. Germline V lookup: CDR1 DFQATT, CDR2 SNEGSKA (reference sequence). This chain's CDR3 is CSARLTETQYF. Written as DNA, the CDR3 is TGCAGTGCCAGACTGACGGAGACCCAGTACTTC.

The table lists this clonotype with a few counts. The rearrangement links TRBV15 to TRBJ1-3; tentatively, D is TRBD1 (5 bases). The V end was cut by 0 bases, the J end by 5 bases, with 11 bases between. There are 15 residues in the CDR3. The germline V gene has CDR1 LNHNV and CDR2 YYDKDF (reference sequence). The CDR3 DNA is TGTGCCACCAGCAGAGAGGGGGGAGCCAGAAACACCATATATTTT. It codes for CATSREGGARNTIYF.

CDR3 region: CASSQLGGLLIPYEQYF. CDR3 in DNA: TGTGCCAGCAGTCAACTCGGGGGCCTCCTTATACCCTACGAGCAGTACTTC. The chain uses TRBV6-2 or TRBV6-3 and TRBJ2-7; D is perhaps TRBD1 or TRBD2 (6 bases each). Trimming pared 5 bases from V and 2 bases from J, leaving 22 bases between. CDR3 size: 17 residues. Germline CDR1 is MNHEY and CDR2 is SVGEGT.

This clonotype was counted a few times. This sequence joins TRBV5-1 and TRBJ2-5, with TRBD2 matching over 13 bases. V dropped 5 bases and J dropped 0; count of bases not matched to a gene: 4. The CDR3 runs 16 residues. CDR1 and CDR2 (germline): SGHRS, YFSETQ. The DNA for the CDR3 is TGCGCCAGCAGACAGGGACTAGCGGGACACCAAGAGACCCAGTACTTC. It specifies CASRQGLAGHQETQYF.

The genes are TRBV9 and TRBJ2-3; perhaps TRBD1 as D (6 bases). Germline V gene lookup returns CDR1 SGDLS and CDR2 YYNGEE. Trimming stripped 5 bases from V and 6 bases from J, with 16 bases between. The CDR3 is 14 residues long. The CDR3 sequence: CASSGWTDGDTQYF. The CDR3 DNA follows: TGTGCCAGCAGTGGGTGGACAGATGGCGATACGCAGTATTTT.

J is TRBJ1-6 and V is TRBV6-5; D is unresolved. The CDR3 loop spans 14 amino acids. V lost 0 bases and J 8 bases, leaving 8 bases between the germline ends. Germline V gene data show CDR1 as MNHEY and CDR2 as SVGAGI. CDR3 sequence (DNA): TGTGCCAGCAGTTACTCGGTCAGTCATTCACCCCTCCACTTT. Amino acids: CASSYSVSHSPLHF.

This clonotype was found a few times. The chain couples TRBV29-1 to TRBJ2-7; 9 bases are a match to TRBD1. The CDR3 contains 13 residues. V was pared by 2 bases and J by 6 bases, with 5 bases of the junction left unmatched. The V gene's germline CDR1 is SQVTM and CDR2 ANQGSEA. CDR3 nucleotides: TGCAGCGTTGAACCGGGACAGGGTGCCGAGCAGTACTTC. Translating it yields CSVEPGQGAEQYF.

The table lists this clonotype with a few counts. The chain carries TRBV14 and TRBJ1-2; perhaps TRBD1 as D (6 bases). V was trimmed by 4 bases and J by 7 bases, leaving 19 bases between them. The CDR3 totals 15 residues. From germline, CDR1 is SGHDN and CDR2 FVKESK. The CDR3 here is CASSLQQGAWGGYTF. As DNA, the CDR3 is TGTGCCAGCAGCCTTCAACAGGGCGCCTGGGGTGGCTACACCTTC.